What follows are 10 T cell receptor beta chains derived from one specimen sequenced in a study of T cell changes during pregnancy in multiple sclerosis. Only in-frame clones appear in the TCRdb table, and some are missing; sequencing was by immunoSEQ multiplex PCR. This sample has tens of thousands of clones, with approximately 94% found just once. The specimen was CD8+ T cells from peripheral blood mononuclear cells, collected before pregnancy. These receptors came from a female donor with multiple sclerosis, enrolled in a pregnancy study.

The CDR3 is CASSEWLAGPSYEQYF. The CDR3 DNA reads TGTGCCAGCAGTGAATGGTTAGCGGGACCCTCCTACGAGCAGTACTTC. The J gene is TRBJ2-7, the V gene TRBV2, with 8 bases identical to TRBD2. Trimming took 2 bases from V and 0 from J; bases not matched to a gene: 6. Per germline, CDR1 SNHLY and CDR2 FYNNEI. The CDR3 runs to 16 residues.

V and J are TRBV7-9 and TRBJ1-1, with D perhaps matching TRBD1 (5 bases). Trimming left V 5 bases short and J 1 base short, with 8 bases between. The CDR3 extends over 13 amino acids. The germline gives CDR1 SEHNR, CDR2 FQNEAQ (reference sequence). The CDR3 reads CASSARENTEAFF. In DNA form, the CDR3 reads TGTGCCAGCAGCGCCAGGGAGAACACTGAAGCTTTCTTT.

This chain connects TRBV27 to TRBJ2-2; TRBD1 aligns across 8 bases. V lost 8 bases, J lost 4 bases, and 9 bases stayed unmatched. Germline assignment: CDR1 MNHEY and CDR2 SMNVEV (reference sequence). The length of the CDR3 is 15 residues. The CDR3 region is CASQGQAFLTGELFF. CDR3 nucleotide sequence: TGTGCCAGCCAGGGACAGGCTTTCCTCACCGGGGAGCTGTTTTTT.

The chain employs TRBV9 and TRBJ2-7; 8 bases align to TRBD1. Germline values: CDR1 SGDLS, CDR2 YYNGEE. CDR3 size: 14 residues. The junction had 3 bases not matched to a gene; V was cut back by 2 bases and J by 2 bases. CDR3 sequence: CASSVGQGPYEQYF. The CDR3 DNA reads as TGTGCCAGCAGCGTCGGACAGGGCCCCTACGAGCAGTACTTC.

This rearrangement joins TRBV5-1 to TRBJ2-7; possible D gene TRBD2, 5 bases. The germline V and J ends were trimmed by 7 bases and 0 bases, with 14 bases remaining between them. The CDR3 is 14 amino acids. Germline CDR1 and CDR2: SGHRS and YFSETQ. This CDR3 reads CASRASGPSYEQYF. The CDR3 DNA is TGCGCCAGCCGAGCAAGCGGACCCTCCTACGAGCAGTACTTC.

This chain joins TRBV13 and TRBJ1-1; 9 positions agree with TRBD1. The V and J ends lost 6 bases and 4 bases, in that order; junction bases with no gene match: 6. Germline assignment: CDR1 PRHDT and CDR2 FYEKMQ (reference sequence). The CDR3 runs 14 residues. CDR3 in amino acids: CASRPGQGGTEAFF. The CDR3 DNA reads as TGTGCCAGCAGACCGGGACAGGGAGGCACTGAAGCTTTCTTT.

The chain is built from TRBV9 and TRBJ2-7; TRBD2 aligns across 10 bases. V lost 4 bases to trimming and J lost 3 bases; unmatched junction nucleotides: 7. This CDR3 is built from 15 residues. Germline V gene lookup returns CDR1 SGDLS and CDR2 YYNGEE. The CDR3 loop reads CASSPGTSDFYEQYF. CDR3 in DNA: TGTGCCAGCAGCCCAGGGACTAGCGACTTCTACGAGCAGTACTTC.

The rearrangement uses TRBV5-5 and TRBJ2-1, with D tentatively TRBD2 (5 bases). Germline V CDR1 and CDR2: SGHKS, YYEKEE (reference sequence). There are 15 residues in the CDR3. V lost 0 bases, J lost 5 bases, and 12 bases lay in between. The CDR3 bases are TGTGCCAGCAGCTTGGCCTCGGAGGTACACAATGAGCAGTTCTTC. This encodes CASSLASEVHNEQFF. The entire variable domain, with the rest obtained from reference TRBV5-5 and TRBJ2-1, is as follows: DAGVTQSPTHLIKTRGQQVTLRCSPISGHKSVSWYQQVLGQGPQFIFQYYEKEERGRGNFPDRFSARQFPNYSSELNVNALLLGDSALYLCASSLASEVHNEQFFGPGTRLTVL.

The chain carries TRBV21-1 and TRBJ2-7; no check of the table's D call, TRBD1, against the DNA was made. TRBV21-1 is an annotated pseudogene. The CDR3 totals 17 residues. The CDR3, as DNA: TGTGCCAGCAGCAAAAGACCAGGGGTGGAGAGACCTTACGAGCAGTACTTC. Translation gives CASSKRPGVERPYEQYF.

The rearrangement uses TRBV6-6 and TRBJ2-7, with D perhaps TRBD1 (5 bases). The CDR3 spans 16 residues. V dropped 2 bases and J dropped 2 bases, with 16 bases sitting between them. Germline CDR1 is MNHNY and CDR2 is SVGAGI (reference sequence). This chain's CDR3 is CASSYELWGLPYEQYF. The CDR3 bases are TGTGCCAGCAGTTACGAGTTGTGGGGCCTCCCCTACGAGCAGTACTTC.